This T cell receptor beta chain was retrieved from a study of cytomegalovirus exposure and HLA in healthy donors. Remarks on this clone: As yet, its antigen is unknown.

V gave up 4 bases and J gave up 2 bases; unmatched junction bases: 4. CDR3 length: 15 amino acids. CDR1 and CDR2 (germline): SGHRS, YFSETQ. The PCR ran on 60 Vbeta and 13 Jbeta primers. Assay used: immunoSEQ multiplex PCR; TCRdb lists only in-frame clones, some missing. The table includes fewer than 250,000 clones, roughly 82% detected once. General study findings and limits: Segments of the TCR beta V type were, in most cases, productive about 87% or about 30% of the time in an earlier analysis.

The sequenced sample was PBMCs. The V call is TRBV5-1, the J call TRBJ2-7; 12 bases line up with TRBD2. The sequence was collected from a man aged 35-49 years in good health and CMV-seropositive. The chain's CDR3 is CASSLGLAGTYEQYF. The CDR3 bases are TGCGCCAGCAGCCTGGGACTAGCGGGCACCTACGAGCAGTACTTC. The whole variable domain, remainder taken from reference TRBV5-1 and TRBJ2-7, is KAGVTQTPRYLIKTRGQQVTLSCSPISGHRSVSWYQQTPGQGLQFLFEYFSETQRNKGNFPGRFSGRQFSNSRSEMNVSTLELGDSALYLCASSLGLAGTYEQYFGPGTRLTVT.